This T cell receptor beta chain is drawn from a study of cytomegalovirus exposure and HLA in healthy donors. General observations from the study: The authors later linked a missense DCLRE1C variant to TCR beta V- and J-gene trimming.

Note on this clone: What it binds is not known.

A multiplex PCR was run with 60 Vbeta primers and 13 Jbeta primers. Methods used by the authors: Approximately 9.9 million shared chains were among the about 80 million unique TCR beta chains that a later analysis counted. Profiling relied on immunoSEQ multiplex PCR, and the TCRdb table lists in-frame clones only, not all of them. D and trimming were read from the DNA, whereas the V and J calls and clone size are those reported in that table. The data show 140,000 to 150,000 clones, about 80% seen once. The receptor's source is a man aged 35 to 55 in good health and CMV-seronegative. The sample was PBMCs.

CDR3 sequence: CATSTLGQGGTEAFF. In nucleotides, the CDR3 is TGTGCCACCAGCACCCTAGGACAGGGGGGAACTGAAGCTTTCTTT. The chain uses TRBV15 and TRBJ1-1, with 10 bases matching TRBD1. Looked up from germline, CDR1 is LNHNV and CDR2 is YYDKDF (reference sequence). J lost 5 bases, V lost 4 bases, and 7 bases had no gene match. The CDR3 extends over 15 amino acids.